This TCR beta chain was identified during a study of post-analysis software for immune sequencing data. On the study more broadly: Multiple sclerosis in the patients followed relapsing-remitting, secondary progressive and progressive-relapsing courses.

On this clonotype itself: The antigen remains unidentified.

Prepared TCR beta cDNA libraries contained unique molecular identifiers. T cells numbering about 0.95 to 10 million gave rise to around 500,000 cDNA molecules. One entry per CDR3 protein, called by TCRdb with MiXCR from the PCR reads. The table has 740,000 or so distinct CDR3 sequences, about 50% seen once; the top ten hold 4.6%. Findings and limits, study-wide: Comparison with controls showed significantly lower normalized Chao1 diversity in multiple sclerosis patients. Strong same-batch co-clustering of samples appeared with F measure clustering.

Sequenced input: blood. This sequence originates from a girl between 5 and 17 years old with multiple sclerosis.

The CDR3 nucleotides are TGCAGTGCTAGGGACAGGGACAACTATGGCTACACCTTC. Translated: CSARDRDNYGYTF. The chain employs TRBV20-1 and TRBJ1-2; the match to TRBD1 covers 8 bases. V lost 3 bases, J lost 2 bases, and 2 bases stayed unmatched. The CDR3 has 13 amino acids. Germline CDR1 DFQATT, CDR2 SNEGSKA (reference sequence).